This TCR beta chain was sequenced in a study of cytomegalovirus exposure and HLA in healthy donors. CDR3 length: 15 amino acids. The V gene's germline CDR1 is MNHNS and CDR2 SASEGT. With 1 base removed from V and 4 bases from J, the gap between germline ends came to 11 bases. A note on this clone: Its specificity is unknown.

The PCR had 60 Vbeta and 13 Jbeta primers. Clones were read by immunoSEQ multiplex PCR, and TCRdb kept only the in-frame ones, dropping some. The sample totals about 120,000 clones. Regarding the study as a whole: What TCR beta sequences reportedly achieved was accurate prediction of HLA-A and HLA-B alleles in most subjects.

The J gene is TRBJ2-1, the V gene TRBV6-1; D is unclear. The clonotype was recovered from a woman between 40 and 55 years old in good health and CMV-seropositive. The sequenced sample consisted of PBMCs. The CDR3 DNA follows: TGTGCCAGCAGTGAAGTCCAGGTTGGGTACAATGAGCAGTTCTTC. Translated, it gives CASSEVQVGYNEQFF.